The sequence of this TCR beta chain was determined in a study of cytomegalovirus exposure and HLA in healthy donors. As to this clone: Its target is unknown.

Germline V gives CDR1 SGHTA, CDR2 FQGTGA. The CDR3 is 13 residues long. The V end lost 5 bases, the J end lost 3 bases, and 9 bases lay between the germline ends. The protocol was immunoSEQ multiplex PCR, while the TCRdb copy is restricted to in-frame clones and leaves out a portion. In the table there are 200,000 to 300,000 clones, 90% of which are singletons. General study findings and limits: The tendency of first-cohort TCR clusters to co-occur in the roughly 120 validation repertoires was identified by a subsequent analysis.

This TCR was recovered from a woman aged 25 to 39 in good health and CMV-seronegative. Sequencing was performed on PBMCs. J is TRBJ2-3 and V is TRBV7-3, with D possibly being TRBD1 (5 bases). The CDR3 loop is CASSLSGTDTQYF. CDR3 sequence (DNA): TGTGCCAGCAGCCTATCAGGGACAGATACGCAGTATTTT.